This T cell receptor (beta chain) was observed in a study of CD8 T cells in Susac syndrome. With random hexamers, reverse transcription was performed on about 0.5 to 1 ug of RNA. TCRdb called the immunoSEQ multiplex PCR reads again in MiXCR, with one record for every CDR3 protein. The table includes around 190,000 distinct CDR3 sequences, about 95% detected once. The CDR3 is 15 amino acids. Looked up from germline, CDR1 is SQVTM and CDR2 is ANQGSEA. V shed 3 bases, J shed 4 bases, and the junction held 4 bases outside the gene matches. TCR beta was sequenced from blood CD8+ and CD4+ T cells. Negative isolation was used for CD8+ and CD4+ T cells and FACS enrichment for TEMRA cells.

Source material: CD4+ T cells from PBMCs. The receptor was isolated from a human donor in good health. The rearrangement links TRBV29-1 to TRBJ2-1; 12 bases align to TRBD2. The CDR3 here is CSVDPGLAGYNEQFF. CDR3 in DNA: TGCAGCGTTGATCCCGGACTAGCGGGGTACAATGAGCAGTTCTTC.